The source of this T cell receptor beta chain is a study of cytomegalovirus exposure and HLA in healthy donors (dated by TCRdb to 2016 to 2017). Concerning the study at large: An earlier analysis of several hundred of the donors reported approximately 280 Gb of sequence data and around 100 million unique TCR beta sequences obtained from roughly 180 million T cells. To predict cytomegalovirus infection status, the study combined high-throughput TCR immunosequencing, statistical association of individual TCRs with disease status, and machine learning. A handful of DR-DQ haplotypes were treated as single units for association and clustering because of strong linkage in the cohort. All discovery cohort repertoires had been generated on a single sequencing platform. The number of donors typed differed by locus, with about 629-640 for A, B, C, DRB1 and DQB1, about 500 for DQA1, some 570 for DPA1, and around 430 for DPB1. Approximately 310 gigabases of sequencing data and tens of millions of unique TCR sequences were included in an early release covering around 600 HLA-typed donors. Rather than using new phenotypic data, the later analysis identified candidate immune exposures from TCR beta sequences and from how often those sequences occurred across donors. Besides the first cohort of around 700 subjects, a separate validation cohort made up of roughly 120 different subjects was used. The study aimed to test whether cataloging public T cell receptors could reveal signatures of past pathogen exposure. HLA typing included class I and class II loci at four-digit resolution. Donor age, sex, ethnicity and CMV serostatus were compiled together with the repertoire data. An earlier analysis of some 500 of the donors applied high-throughput TCR beta sequencing to assess whether each TCR beta V gene segment acted as functional or pseudogenic. The study used immunosequencing to profile the T cell repertoires of under 700 subjects and linked those repertoires to cytomegalovirus serostatus. The genetic ancestry cluster associated with self-reported Caucasian donors included about four fifths of the roughly 390 genotyped donors. A later genetic analysis took genome-wide SNP genotypes for about 60% of the roughly 670 donors and used that subset as a discovery cohort. Across under 500 genotyped donors of the cohort, an average of about 240,000 unique TCR beta nucleotide sequences per donor were sequenced, and 15% to 20% of those sequences were non-productive. To study patterns of TCR occurrence, a later analysis re-analyzed previously published TCR beta repertoires from several hundred donors and added high-resolution HLA genotyping. Summary of the overall study and its limitations: Correlated functional status among segregating V segments might reflect linkage disequilibrium, but an unknown experimental factor could not be ruled out. In a later analysis, HLA-associated TCR beta chains were found to be more clonally expanded and to have lower generation probabilities than equally common non-associated chains. The only immune exposure information available for the cohort was CMV serostatus. A later analysis associated 16,951 TCR beta sequences with specific HLA alleles at a false discovery rate of 0.05. The presence/absence analyses assumed that sequencing depth was roughly uniform across donors, and that assumption may not be true. Because the 87-base-pair reads could not distinguish some IMGT-functional V segments, including TRBV6-2 and TRBV6-3, those segments were excluded. Compared with the roughly 600-donor mean, donors in an Asian-associated ancestry cluster had fewer N-insertions in productive TCRs, according to a later genetic analysis. An association between a missense DCLRE1C variant and V-gene and J-gene trimming of TCR beta chains was found in a later genetic analysis and replicated in an independent cohort. When HLA alleles, especially DR and DQ, strongly co-occurred, TCR associations were difficult to assign to individual alleles. Cytomegalovirus status was reported to be diagnosed by the classifier with high specificity and sensitivity in both the original and validation cohorts. A further reported finding was that TCR beta sequences accurately predicted the HLA-A and HLA-B alleles for most subjects in the first cohort. The study listed 150 to 200 TCR beta chains as associated with cytomegalovirus. An earlier analysis of approximately 530 of the donors showed that most TCR beta V segments appeared in productive rearrangements either about 90% or about 30% of the time, which broadly matched IMGT annotations. HLA typing was unavailable for some donors at each locus, so association tests used only the typed subset. A group of highly shared sequence variants was considered likely to be a technical artifact of the sequencing pipeline. A later analysis reported that several top co-occurrence clusters appeared linked to parvovirus B19, influenza, CMV and Epstein-Barr virus. Because counts were too low, seventeen rarely observed V segments, including chromosome 9 orphons, were left out of the earlier analysis of about 620 of the donors. In a later analysis, TCR association rates were found to vary across HLA loci, with the most associated TCRs seen for DRB1 alleles and the fewest for HLA-C alleles. According to a later analysis, most CMV-associated TCR beta chains appeared to be HLA-restricted, and the HLA associations seemed to be driven largely by CMV exposure. While some public TCRs were present in many individuals, most TCR sequences turned up only very rarely across donors. The authors suggested that the approach could potentially be extended to other disease states and immunological phenotypes. In this cohort, only TCR beta chains were sequenced, and detectable features were limited by the absence of alpha or paired-chain data. A few of the identified cytomegalovirus-associated TCR beta chains were confirmed in vitro to be specific for cytomegalovirus antigens.

The CDR3 starts with the cysteine, ends with the phenylalanine, and has 15 residues. Only the CDR3 region is kept as DNA, spanning 45 bases read in frame from base 1. Trimming leaves V shorter by 1 base and J shorter by 7 bases, with the junction holding 3 bases beyond the gene matches. Via the germline V gene, CDR1 is SGHNT and CDR2 YENEEA. The cohort comprised more than 550 healthy bone marrow donors. Cohort members were all nominally healthy when sampled, although unrecorded immune exposures were likely present. The donor was CMV seronegative and was included in the group of approximately 350 seronegative cohort members. Each donor provided a peripheral blood sample, and peripheral blood mononuclear cells were used for TCR beta sequencing. Genomic DNA was extracted from the blood cell samples with the Qiagen DNeasy Blood Extraction Kit. On this clone itself: Its antigen remains unidentified. No clone much larger than this one lies a single base away; base qualities are absent.

Receptor amplification or capture employed the immunoSEQ multiplex PCR assay. A mixture of 60 forward primers for TCR Vbeta segments and 13 reverse primers for TCR Jbeta segments was used in the multiplex PCR. The CDR3 region of rearranged TCR beta genes was amplified from genomic DNA with a multiplex PCR assay. On the Illumina HiSeq System, the amplified TCR beta libraries were sequenced as 87-base-pair reads. The original pipeline was this. In a later analysis, tens of millions of unique TCR beta chains were counted across the 690 or so repertoires, and roughly 11 million of these chains were shared by at least two donors. Raw reads were error-corrected and collapsed into unique sequences by a nearest-neighbor algorithm in which closely related sequences were merged to remove PCR and sequencing errors. Alignment of CDR3 sequences to IMGT reference sequences was used to assign V, D and J gene segments. Each retained sequence needed at least a six-nucleotide match to both a V gene segment and a J gene segment. Rearrangements were classified as productive when the CDR3 lacked stop codons and remained in frame with V and J, and all other rearrangements were classified as non-productive. CDR3 was defined by IMGT convention, running from the second conserved V-encoded cysteine to the conserved J-encoded phenylalanine. The earlier analysis of about 620 of the donors excluded sequences that lacked an unambiguous match to a single V gene segment. An earlier analysis of fewer than 650 of the donors classified V segments as functional when productive rearrangements were above 56.7% and as segregating when the standard deviation between donors was above 5%. A statistical classification framework was built for diagnosing cytomegalovirus status from the catalog of TCR beta chain sequences. In a later analysis, TCR nucleotide sequences were compared against IMGT/GENE-DB human TR gene sequences so that V and J genes could be assigned. A later analysis assigned CDR3 sequences and most-parsimonious VDJ recombination scenarios with the TCRdist pipeline. In a later analysis, each TCR beta chain was defined by its CDR3 amino acid sequence together with its V-gene family, and reads without a unique V-gene family were excluded. As a way to deal with suspected cross-contamination and a sequencing artifact, a later analysis dropped hundreds of nucleotide sequences that were highly shared and had low generation probability. In a later analysis, a clonal expansion index was calculated for each public chain from normalized within-repertoire ranks of inferred template counts. Generation probabilities in a later analysis came from a VDJ recombination model fitted to out-of-frame rearrangements, and those results were checked against IGoR. In a later analysis, TCR-TCR, TCR-HLA and TCR-CMV co-occurrence was scored with hypergeometric tests, and a repertoire-size bias correction was applied to TCR pairs. In a later analysis, false discovery rates were estimated by permuting HLA or CMV assignments 20 times. In a later analysis, co-occurring TCRs were grouped with DBSCAN, and TCRdist sequence similarity was added when clustering was performed within HLA-allele-positive subsets. Repertoires with fewer than 30,000 or more than 120,000 public chains, plus five repertoires with anomalous nucleotide sharing, were excluded from co-occurrence clustering. TCRdb mirrors the immuneACCESS table, restricted to in-frame sequences. Some clones are absent from its copies; in checked studies, under half trace to an unresolved V gene, and the reason for the others is unknown. Clonal size and the V and J genes are those of that table, whereas D and trimming came from the DNA. The sample contains around 91,000 clones, 55% to 75% of them found a single time. The top ten constitute roughly 3% of the sample.

The specimen sequenced was PBMCs. This sequence uses TRBV11-3 and TRBJ2-1; TRBD2 matches 11 bases in the middle. The clonotype originates from a man in his 60s in good health and CMV-seronegative. The DNA reads TGTGCCAGCAGCTTAGTAGCGGGGGGGCCTAATGAGCAGTTCTTC. It encodes CASSLVAGGPNEQFF.